The next 9 T cell receptor beta chains were all read from a single sample in a study of T-cell reconstitution after alpha-beta-depleted transplantation in children. This sample's TCRbeta library carried unique molecular identifier barcodes. TCRdb called the PCR reads again in MiXCR, with one record for every CDR3 protein. The sample has approximately 400,000 distinct CDR3 sequences, 11% seen once. Source: PBMCs from the stem cell graft donor, taken from the stem cell graft. Receptors originate from a human donor who donated a stem cell graft to a child with acute myeloid leukemia.

A few counts support this clonotype. The rearrangement uses TRBV12-3 or TRBV12-4 and TRBJ2-3, with TRBD2 matching 7 bases. With 8 bases clipped from V and 0 bases from J, the junction kept 5 bases outside the gene matches. This CDR3 has 14 residues. The DNA for the CDR3 is TGTGCCAGCGCTCTAGCGGCCAGCACAGATACGCAGTATTTT. Protein product: CASALAASTDTQYF.

The V call is TRBV20-1, the J call TRBJ2-5; D not certain. This CDR3 is 13 amino acids long. Per germline, CDR1 DFQATT and CDR2 SNEGSKA (reference sequence). Trimming left V 1 base short and J 1 base short, with 7 bases between. CDR3: CSARGPSQETQYF. As DNA, the CDR3 is TGCAGTGCTAGAGGCCCCAGCCAAGAGACCCAGTACTTC.

This chain uses TRBV7-2 with TRBJ2-1; 8 bases are shared with TRBD2. This CDR3 has 15 amino acids. With 5 bases clipped from V and 7 bases from J, the junction kept 10 bases outside the gene matches. CDR1 is SGHTA and CDR2 is FQGNSA in the germline V gene. The CDR3 reads CASSDPQRELNEQFF. The DNA of the CDR3 is TGTGCCAGCAGCGACCCTCAGCGGGAGCTTAATGAGCAGTTCTTC.

The gene calls are TRBV7-3 and TRBJ2-2; possible D gene TRBD2, 7 bases. V lost 1 base and J 3 bases, leaving 12 bases between the germline ends. The CDR3 is 16 amino acids. The germline gives CDR1 SGHTA, CDR2 FQGTGA. CDR3 coding DNA: TGTGCCAGCAGCTTAATCGGGGGGCGCGACACCGGGGAGCTGTTTTTT. Its protein is CASSLIGGRDTGELFF. Full variable domain (remainder filled in from reference TRBV7-3 and TRBJ2-2): GAGVSQTPSNKVTEKGKYVELRCDPISGHTALYWYRQSLGQGPEFLIYFQGTGAADDSGLPNDRFFAVRPEGSVSTLKIQRTERGDSAVYLCASSLIGGRDTGELFFGEGSRLTVL.

This clonotype was observed a few times. The genes are TRBV12-3 or TRBV12-4 and TRBJ2-5; 7 bases align to TRBD1. V lost 5 bases, J lost 4 bases, and 13 bases stayed unmatched. The CDR3 extends over 16 amino acids. CDR3 sequence reads: CASSEQGNRVIETQYF. The DNA of the CDR3 is TGTGCCAGCAGTGAACAGGGGAACCGCGTGATAGAGACCCAGTACTTC.

V is TRBV29-1 and J is TRBJ2-5; 13 bases line up with TRBD2. V lost 4 bases, J lost 1 base, and 3 bases stayed unmatched. The CDR3 runs 15 residues. Germline lookup yields CDR1 SQVTM and CDR2 ANQGSEA. The CDR3 reads CSVAGLAGAQETQYF. The CDR3 DNA is TGCAGCGTTGCTGGACTAGCGGGGGCCCAAGAGACCCAGTACTTC.

V usage is TRBV19 and J usage is TRBJ2-7; D may correspond to TRBD1 or TRBD2 (6 bases each). The CDR3 spans 17 residues. From germline, CDR1 is LNHDA and CDR2 SQIVND (reference sequence). Trimming removed 4 bases from V and 0 bases from J, with 19 bases in between. The CDR3 sequence: CASSRGADGRLSYEQYF. Here the CDR3 DNA reads TGTGCCAGTAGTAGGGGGGCGGATGGGCGACTCTCCTACGAGCAGTACTTC. The full variable domain, its missing parts supplied by reference TRBV19 and TRBJ2-7, is DGGITQSPKYLFRKEGQNVTLSCEQNLNHDAMYWYRQDPGQGLRLIYYSQIVNDFQKGDIAEGYSVSREKKESFPLTVTSAQKNPTAFYLCASSRGADGRLSYEQYFGPGTRLTVT.

The genes are TRBV10-3 and TRBJ1-5, with D perhaps matching TRBD1 (6 bases). The CDR3 is 13 residues long. Germline CDR1 ENHRY, CDR2 SYGVKD. Deletions cut 10 bases from V and 5 bases from J, with 15 bases between. As DNA, the CDR3 is TGTGCCACAGGGGAGGGGGGGCATCAGCCCCAGCATTTT. Protein: CATGEGGHQPQHF.

This clonotype was found many times. The chain is built from TRBV20-1 and TRBJ2-7; a possible D gene is TRBD2 (5 bases). Trimming stripped 0 bases from V and 3 bases from J, with 9 bases between. Germline lookup yields CDR1 DFQATT and CDR2 SNEGSKA (reference sequence). This CDR3 is 13 amino acids long. CDR3 DNA: TGCAGTGCTAGAGACGCTAGCCACTACGAGCAGTACGTC. Its translation is CSARDASHYEQYV.